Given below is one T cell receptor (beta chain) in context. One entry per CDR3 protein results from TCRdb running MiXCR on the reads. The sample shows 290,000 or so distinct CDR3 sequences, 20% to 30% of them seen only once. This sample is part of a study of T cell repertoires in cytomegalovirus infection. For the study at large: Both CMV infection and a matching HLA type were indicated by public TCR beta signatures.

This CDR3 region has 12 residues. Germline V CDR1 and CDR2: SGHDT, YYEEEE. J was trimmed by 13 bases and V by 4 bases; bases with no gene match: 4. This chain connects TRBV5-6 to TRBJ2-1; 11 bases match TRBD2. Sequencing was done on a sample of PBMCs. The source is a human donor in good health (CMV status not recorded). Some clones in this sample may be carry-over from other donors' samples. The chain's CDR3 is CASSGTSGTQFF. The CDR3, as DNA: TGTGCCAGCAGCGGGACTAGCGGAACACAGTTCTTC.